The 21 T cell receptor beta chains listed next were all sequenced from one sample in a study of PD-L1 blockade in urothelial cancer. Sequencing was performed with immunoSEQ multiplex PCR; in TCRdb, only in-frame clones are kept and a portion is missing. Here the sample spans around 80,000 clones, around 90% being singletons. Described time point: peripheral blood 6 weeks after treatment start. This material consisted of PBMCs, taken around atezolizumab (anti-PD-L1) treatment. The receptors were gathered from an elderly woman with urothelial cancer.

The chain recombines TRBV11-3 with TRBJ2-2; D perhaps matches TRBD2 (5 bases). The germline gives CDR1 SGHNT, CDR2 YENEEA. V lost 5 bases to trimming and J lost 5 bases, with 12 bases between them. The CDR3 loop spans 14 amino acids. CDR3 coding DNA: TGTGCCAGCAGCCTCGCTCGGGGTACCGGGGAGCTGTTTTTT. Amino acids: CASSLARGTGELFF.

The V call is TRBV28, the J call TRBJ1-2, with D unclear. The CDR3 runs to 13 residues. Looked up from germline, CDR1 is MDHEN and CDR2 is SYDVKM. V was cut by 3 bases and J by 1 base, with 6 bases left in between. This CDR3 reads CASSLSGNYGYTF. Here the CDR3 DNA reads TGTGCCAGCAGTTTGTCCGGTAACTATGGCTACACCTTC.

This chain links TRBV5-4 with TRBJ2-3, with D uncertain. The CDR3 length is 13 residues. Per germline, CDR1 SGHNT and CDR2 YYREEE (reference sequence). Trimming pared 9 bases from V and 2 bases from J, leaving 13 bases between. The CDR3 region has the DNA TGTGCCACCCGAGAGGCGCACACAGATACGCAGTATTTT. Amino acid sequence: CATREAHTDTQYF.

CDR3 in DNA: TGTGCCAGCAGCCAAGATCCGGGAATGAACACTGAAGCTTTCTTT. Translation gives CASSQDPGMNTEAFF. The chain carries TRBV14 and TRBJ1-1; D gene ambiguous. The CDR3 is made up of 15 amino acids. The V end lost 0 bases, the J end lost 0 bases, and 8 bases lay between the germline ends. Germline CDR1 is SGHDN and CDR2 is FVKESK.

This chain joins TRBV6-1 and TRBJ2-5; 7 bases are shared with TRBD2. J lost 7 bases, V lost 4 bases, and 12 bases had no gene match. The germline gives CDR1 MNHNS, CDR2 SASEGT. The CDR3 runs 15 residues. The CDR3 DNA sequence: TGTGCCAGCAGTGGGACCGGGACTAAAAAGGGGACCCAGTACTTC. This encodes CASSGTGTKKGTQYF.

The rearrangement joins TRBV30 to TRBJ1-2; possibly TRBD1 for D (6 bases). This CDR3 comprises 13 residues. Trimming pared 5 bases from V and 7 bases from J, leaving 17 bases between. Per germline, CDR1 GTSNPN and CDR2 SVGIG (reference sequence). CDR3 bases: TGTGCCTGGCAAAGAGGGGGACGCTTTGGCTACACCTTC. Protein sequence: CAWQRGGRFGYTF.

The rearrangement joins TRBV2 to TRBJ1-5; D unclear. The CDR3 has 15 residues. V was pared by 5 bases and J by 1 base, with 12 bases between. CDR1 is SNHLY, CDR2 FYNNEI, per germline. The CDR3 region has the DNA TGTGCCAGCAGTACCCCAGGTATGAGCAATCAGCCCCAGCATTTT. It is translated as CASSTPGMSNQPQHF.

The rearrangement joins TRBV7-2 to TRBJ2-1; weak D call: TRBD2 (5 bases). Trimming took 2 bases from V and 7 from J, leaving 9 bases between them. CDR1 and CDR2 (germline): SGHTA, FQGNSA. This CDR3 has 13 amino acids. The CDR3 is CASSLLAPNEQFF. CDR3 DNA sequence: TGTGCCAGCAGCTTACTAGCACCAAATGAGCAGTTCTTC.

This clone was seen only a few times. The chain employs TRBV7-3 and TRBJ2-2; D remains ambiguous. Germline V gene sequence: CDR1 SGHTA, CDR2 FQGTGA. The V and J ends lost 5 bases and 1 base respectively, with 8 bases between them. CDR3 length equals 14 residues. CDR3 bases: TGTGCCAGCAGCCTGACAAGGAACACCGGGGAGCTGTTTTTT. Its translation: CASSLTRNTGELFF.

The rearrangement uses TRBV28 and TRBJ1-2, with D possibly matching TRBD1 (5 bases). The germline CDR1 and CDR2 sequences are MDHEN and SYDVKM. This CDR3 comprises 16 residues. The ends were cut back, 1 base at V and 7 bases at J, with 19 bases in the middle. The CDR3: CASSLSSMGPLGGYTF. The CDR3 bases are TGTGCCAGCAGTTTATCATCGATGGGGCCCTTGGGTGGCTACACCTTC.

The chain carries TRBV5-1 and TRBJ1-1; D is unresolved. V was cut by 0 bases and J by 1 base, with 4 bases left in between. Germline V gene data show CDR1 as SGHRS and CDR2 as YFSETQ. CDR3 size: 13 residues. The CDR3: CASSLATNTEAFF. DNA for the CDR3: TGCGCCAGCAGCTTGGCTACGAACACTGAAGCTTTCTTT. The entire variable domain, with the rest obtained from reference TRBV5-1 and TRBJ1-1, is as follows: KAGVTQTPRYLIKTRGQQVTLSCSPISGHRSVSWYQQTPGQGLQFLFEYFSETQRNKGNFPGRFSGRQFSNSRSEMNVSTLELGDSALYLCASSLATNTEAFFGQGTRLTVV.

In this sample, this clone turned up once. The chain combines TRBV19 with TRBJ2-1; 7 bases fit TRBD2. Trimming at V came to 3 bases and at J to 8 bases, leaving 16 bases not matched to a gene. The CDR3 contains 17 residues. Germline loops: CDR1 LNHDA, CDR2 SQIVND (reference sequence). CDR3 loop: CASSMIVWGGLKDEQFF. CDR3 in DNA: TGTGCCAGTAGTATGATCGTGTGGGGAGGGTTAAAGGATGAGCAGTTCTTC.

CDR3 bases: TGCAGCCTTGGCGATCTGGGCGGCTACACCTTC. The encoded protein is CSLGDLGGYTF. The chain uses TRBV29-1 and TRBJ1-2; D is unresolved. The CDR3 extends over 11 amino acids. V shed 8 bases and J shed 8 bases, with 15 bases lying between them. Germline CDR1 and CDR2: SQVTM and ANQGSEA.

V and J are TRBV7-9 and TRBJ1-2; 10 bases agree with TRBD1. J lost 7 bases, V lost 6 bases, and 8 bases had no gene match. This CDR3 has 14 residues. CDR1 SEHNR and CDR2 FQNEAQ come from the germline V gene (reference sequence). The CDR3 sequence is CASSPTGGTSGYTF. The CDR3 DNA reads as TGTGCCAGCAGTCCGACAGGGGGCACAAGTGGCTACACCTTC.

The V and J genes are TRBV27 and TRBJ2-7; possible D gene TRBD2, 6 bases. Trimming pared 5 bases from V and 1 base from J, leaving 9 bases between. Germline CDR1 is MNHEY and CDR2 is SMNVEV (reference sequence). The CDR3 contains 13 residues. CDR3 residues: CASSPRGSYEQYF. The CDR3 DNA is TGTGCCAGCAGTCCCCGGGGGTCCTACGAGCAGTACTTC.

The chain has TRBV10-3 and TRBJ2-7, with D tentatively TRBD2 (6 bases). The CDR3 covers 13 residues. Germline V gene lookup returns CDR1 ENHRY and CDR2 SYGVKD. Trimming removed 11 bases at V and 3 bases at J, with 17 bases between. As DNA, the CDR3 is TGTGCCTACCGGGACTCGGGAAACTACGAGCAGTACTTC. Translation gives CAYRDSGNYEQYF.

The chain has TRBV5-1 and TRBJ2-2, with D uncertain. The CDR3 has 14 residues. Germline loops: CDR1 SGHRS, CDR2 YFSETQ. Trimming took 0 bases from V and 5 from J, leaving 8 bases between them. The CDR3 nucleotides are TGCGCCAGCAGCTTGGACCCGGTTACCGGGGAGCTGTTTTTT. This encodes CASSLDPVTGELFF.

The chain has TRBV30 and TRBJ2-7, with D possibly TRBD1 on 5 matching bases. This CDR3 is 15 amino acids long. V shed 2 bases and J shed 3 bases, with 17 bases lying between them. CDR1 and CDR2 (germline): GTSNPN, SVGIG (reference sequence). CDR3 sequence: CAWSNGQLTLYEQYF. The CDR3 bases are TGTGCCTGGAGTAACGGACAACTCACCCTCTACGAGCAGTACTTC.

V and J are TRBV18 and TRBJ2-7; 7 positions agree with TRBD2. The germline V gene has CDR1 KGHSH and CDR2 LQKENI. V was pared by 3 bases and J by 6 bases, with 8 bases of the junction left unmatched. This CDR3 spans 14 amino acids. This CDR3 reads CASSPGGIPFEQYF. The CDR3 DNA is TGTGCCAGCTCACCGGGGGGGATCCCCTTCGAGCAGTACTTC. Together with reference TRBV18 and TRBJ2-7, the CDR3 gives the full variable domain: NAGVMQNPRHLVRRRGQEARLRCSPMKGHSHVYWYRQLPEEGLKFMVYLQKENIIDESGMPKERFSAEFPKEGPSILRIQQVVRGDSAAYFCASSPGGIPFEQYFGPGTRLTVT.

A few counts support this clone. V usage is TRBV19 and J usage is TRBJ1-5; a weak D match, TRBD1 (6 bases). The V gene's germline CDR1 is LNHDA and CDR2 SQIVND (reference sequence). There are 15 residues in the CDR3. The V end was cut by 3 bases, the J end by 2 bases, with 11 bases between. Written as DNA, the CDR3 is TGTGCCAGTAGTATTGAACAGGGAGGCAATCAGCCCCAGCATTTT. Encoded protein: CASSIEQGGNQPQHF.

This chain uses TRBV5-1 with TRBJ2-7, with TRBD2 matching over 7 bases. Germline loops: CDR1 SGHRS, CDR2 YFSETQ. V lost 3 bases to trimming and J lost 7 bases; unmatched junction nucleotides: 4. This CDR3 is built from 12 residues. Here the CDR3 reads CASSYGRGEQYF. In DNA, the CDR3 is TGCGCCAGCAGCTACGGGCGGGGGGAGCAGTACTTC.